The rows below give T cell receptor beta chains drawn from one sample of a study of blood T cell repertoires in COVID-19. This table comes from immunoSEQ multiplex PCR, and its TCRdb copy is limited to in-frame clones, with some not included. The sample shows approximately 76,000 clones, 85% to 90% of them seen only once. Sequences were obtained from peripheral blood. These TCRs come from a woman at least 80 years old with active or convalescent COVID-19. Both conserved end residues are part of each CDR3. The D gene is left open where the match is weak.

V,D,J,CDR3
TRBV7-7,TRBD1,TRBJ2-7,CASSLGTGFYEQYF
TRBV7-2,.,TRBJ2-3,CASSLAGGSTDTQYF
TRBV6-6,.,TRBJ1-1,CASSRSGANTEAFF
TRBV7-3,.,TRBJ1-1,CASSHMNTEAFF
TRBV7-8,.,TRBJ1-6,CASSFFNREANNSPLHF
TRBV6-1,TRBD1,TRBJ2-7,CASSDARDRGTYEQYF
TRBV9,TRBD2,TRBJ2-3,CASSDGLAGGITDTQYF
TRBV24-1,TRBD1,TRBJ1-2,CATSDDGTGYGYTF
TRBV29-1,TRBD2,TRBJ2-7,CSVGSGGAGEQYF
TRBV5-5,TRBD1,TRBJ2-2,CASSLAGTANTGELFF
TRBV19,.,TRBJ1-3,CASIDRSGNTIYF
TRBV5-6,TRBD1,TRBJ1-4,CASSLLGQDATNEKLFF
TRBV7-9,TRBD1,TRBJ1-2,CASSPSGVPGQGARGYTF
TRBV9,.,TRBJ2-7,CASSVAGGGPLLMYEQYF
TRBV7-7,.,TRBJ2-7,CASSLVSWSEQYF
TRBV2,TRBD1,TRBJ1-1,CASTRQGASTEAFF
TRBV6-5,.,TRBJ1-4,CASMAPMREKLFF
TRBV3-1/TRBV3-2,.,TRBJ1-2,CASSQDAGVYGYTF
TRBV6-5,.,TRBJ1-2,CASRWWGRNYGYTF
TRBV7-2,.,TRBJ2-5,CATAGQPYQETQYF
TRBV9,TRBD2,TRBJ2-1,CASSRTSGGRSSYNEQFF
TRBV5-4,.,TRBJ2-7,CASSLAGGRYEQYF
TRBV6-5,.,TRBJ1-2,CASTKGDYGYTF
TRBV21-1,.,TRBJ2-1,CASRPDRFSYNEQFF
TRBV19,TRBD2,TRBJ2-3,CASSRGGSRGGGDTQYF
TRBV5-4,TRBD1,TRBJ1-2,CASSPDRALYGYTF
TRBV7-2,.,TRBJ1-1,CASSLAPGLENTEAFF
TRBV12-3/TRBV12-4,.,TRBJ1-1,CATGVGQCTEAFF
TRBV5-5,.,TRBJ2-2,CASSLVFGGRTGELFF
TRBV6-5,.,TRBJ2-3,CASSYRTSTDTQYF
TRBV29-1,.,TRBJ2-2,CSVRQGQAVNTGELFF
TRBV7-8,TRBD1,TRBJ1-1,CASSPGGGTEAFF
TRBV4-3,TRBD1,TRBJ2-3,CASSQLTTGGSDTQYF
TRBV19,.,TRBJ1-2,CASSMGRVLNYGYTF
TRBV3-1/TRBV3-2,TRBD2,TRBJ2-1,CASSPSGGIDEQFF
TRBV6-4,.,TRBJ1-2,CASSDSGQGYGYTF
TRBV14,.,TRBJ1-4,CASSQWGDGNEKLFF
TRBV18,.,TRBJ1-1,CASSPTGGAAAFF
TRBV29-1,.,TRBJ2-3,CSGNRDRVADTQYF
TRBV19,TRBD1,TRBJ1-2,CASSIGTGIGGYTF
TRBV5-4,TRBD1,TRBJ1-5,CASSLGTGLEQPQHF
TRBV19,TRBD1,TRBJ1-3,CASTITGVGNTIYF
TRBV7-3,.,TRBJ2-2,CASSLNGVGTGELFF
TRBV24-1,TRBD1,TRBJ2-2,CATSNRGLNTGELFF
TRBV5-1,.,TRBJ2-6,CASSLDGTGANVLTF
TRBV7-2,.,TRBJ1-6,CASSRGLRSSYNSPLHF
TRBV30,.,TRBJ2-3,CAVGTGGTQYF
TRBV4-3,TRBD1,TRBJ1-2,CASSQVPTGRYTF
TRBV15,.,TRBJ2-5,CATSRDGGGETQYF
TRBV30,.,TRBJ1-6,CAWSLQGINSPLHF
TRBV19,TRBD1,TRBJ2-5,CASSDTGVEETQYF
TRBV9,.,TRBJ2-2,CASSPSPGFGELFF